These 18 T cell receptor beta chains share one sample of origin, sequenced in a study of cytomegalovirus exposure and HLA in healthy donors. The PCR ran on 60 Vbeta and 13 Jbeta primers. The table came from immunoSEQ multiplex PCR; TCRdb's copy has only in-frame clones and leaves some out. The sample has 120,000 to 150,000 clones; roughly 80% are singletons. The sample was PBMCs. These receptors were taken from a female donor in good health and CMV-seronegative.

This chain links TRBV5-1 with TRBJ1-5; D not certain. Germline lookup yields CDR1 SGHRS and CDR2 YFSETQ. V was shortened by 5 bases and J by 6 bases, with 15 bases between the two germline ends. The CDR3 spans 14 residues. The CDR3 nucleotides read TGCGCCAGCAGTACCCCCAGGCGAACTCAGCCCCAGCATTTT. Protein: CASSTPRRTQPQHF. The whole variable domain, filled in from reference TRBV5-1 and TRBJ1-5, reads KAGVTQTPRYLIKTRGQQVTLSCSPISGHRSVSWYQQTPGQGLQFLFEYFSETQRNKGNFPGRFSGRQFSNSRSEMNVSTLELGDSALYLCASSTPRRTQPQHFGDGTRLSIL.

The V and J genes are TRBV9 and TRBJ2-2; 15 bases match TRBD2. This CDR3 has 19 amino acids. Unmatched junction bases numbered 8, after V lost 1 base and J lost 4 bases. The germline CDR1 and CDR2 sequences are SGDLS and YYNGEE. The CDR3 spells CASSVSWTSGGGFTGELFF. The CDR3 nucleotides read TGTGCCAGCAGCGTATCGTGGACTAGCGGGGGGGGATTCACCGGGGAGCTGTTTTTT.

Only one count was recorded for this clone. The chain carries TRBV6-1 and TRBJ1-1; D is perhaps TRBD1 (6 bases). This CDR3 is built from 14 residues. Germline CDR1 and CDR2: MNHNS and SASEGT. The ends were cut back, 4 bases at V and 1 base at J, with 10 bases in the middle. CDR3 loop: CASSGGTPNTEAFF. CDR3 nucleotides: TGTGCCAGCAGTGGAGGGACACCGAACACTGAAGCTTTCTTT.

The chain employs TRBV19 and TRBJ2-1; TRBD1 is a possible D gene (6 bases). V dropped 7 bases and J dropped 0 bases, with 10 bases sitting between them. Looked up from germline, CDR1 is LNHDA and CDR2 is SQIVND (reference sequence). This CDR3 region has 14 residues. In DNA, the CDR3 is TGTGCCAGTAAACAGGGTAACTCCTACAATGAGCAGTTCTTC. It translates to CASKQGNSYNEQFF.

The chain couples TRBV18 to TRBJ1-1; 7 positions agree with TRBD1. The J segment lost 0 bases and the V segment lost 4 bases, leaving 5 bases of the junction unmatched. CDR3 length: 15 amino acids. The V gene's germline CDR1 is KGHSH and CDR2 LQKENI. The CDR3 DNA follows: TGTGCCAGCTCACAGGGACAGTACATGAACACTGAAGCTTTCTTT. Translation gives CASSQGQYMNTEAFF.

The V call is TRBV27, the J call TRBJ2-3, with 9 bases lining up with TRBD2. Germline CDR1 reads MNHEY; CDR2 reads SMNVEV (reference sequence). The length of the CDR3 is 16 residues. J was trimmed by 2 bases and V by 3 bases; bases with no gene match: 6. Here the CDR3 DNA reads TGTGCCAGCAGTTTTTATAGCGGGAGTGACACAGATACGCAGTATTTT. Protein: CASSFYSGSDTDTQYF.

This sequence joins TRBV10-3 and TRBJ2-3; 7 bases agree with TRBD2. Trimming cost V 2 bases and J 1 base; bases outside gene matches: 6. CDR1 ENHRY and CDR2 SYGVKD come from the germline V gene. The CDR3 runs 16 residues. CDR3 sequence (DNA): TGTGCCATCAGTGAGCCCTCTACTAGCGGCACAGATACGCAGTATTTT. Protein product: CAISEPSTSGTDTQYF.

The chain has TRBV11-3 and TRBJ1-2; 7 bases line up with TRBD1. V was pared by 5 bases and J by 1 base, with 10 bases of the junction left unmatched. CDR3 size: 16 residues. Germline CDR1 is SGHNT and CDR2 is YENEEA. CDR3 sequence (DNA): TGTGCCAGCAGCACCCGACAGGGTCGGGTTAACTATGGCTACACCTTC. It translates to CASSTRQGRVNYGYTF.

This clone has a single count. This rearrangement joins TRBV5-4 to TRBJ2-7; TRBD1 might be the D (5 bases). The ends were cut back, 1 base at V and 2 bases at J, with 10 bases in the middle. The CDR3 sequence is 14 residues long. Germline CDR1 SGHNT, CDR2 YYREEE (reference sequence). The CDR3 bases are TGTGCCAGCAGCTTGACAGGTTATACCTACGAGCAGTACTTC. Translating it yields CASSLTGYTYEQYF.

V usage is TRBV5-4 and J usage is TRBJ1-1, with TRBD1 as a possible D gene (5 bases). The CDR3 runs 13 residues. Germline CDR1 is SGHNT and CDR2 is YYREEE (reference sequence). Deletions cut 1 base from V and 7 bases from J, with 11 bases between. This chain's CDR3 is CASSLYSGGEAFF. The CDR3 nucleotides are TGTGCCAGCAGCTTGTATTCCGGGGGTGAAGCTTTCTTT. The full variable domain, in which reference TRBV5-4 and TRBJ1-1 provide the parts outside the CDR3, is ETGVTQSPTHLIKTRGQQVTLRCSSQSGHNTVSWYQQALGQGPQFIFQYYREEENGRGNFPPRFSGLQFPNYSSELNVNALELDDSALYLCASSLYSGGEAFFGQGTRLTVV.

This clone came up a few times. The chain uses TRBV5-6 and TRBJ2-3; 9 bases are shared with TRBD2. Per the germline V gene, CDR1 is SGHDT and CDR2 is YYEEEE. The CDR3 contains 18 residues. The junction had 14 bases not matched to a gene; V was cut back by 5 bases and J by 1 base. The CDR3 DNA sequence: TGTGCCAGCAGTTACTTGGCGGGGGGGCCGAGTGGCACAGATACGCAGTATTTT. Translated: CASSYLAGGPSGTDTQYF.

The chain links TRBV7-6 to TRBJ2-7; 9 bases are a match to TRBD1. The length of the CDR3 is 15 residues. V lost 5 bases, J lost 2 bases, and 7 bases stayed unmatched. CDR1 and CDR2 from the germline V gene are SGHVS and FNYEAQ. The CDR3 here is CASSAGTGIAYEQYF. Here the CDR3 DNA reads TGTGCCAGCAGCGCGGGGACAGGGATTGCCTACGAGCAGTACTTC.

The CDR3 bases are TGCGCCAGCAGCTTAAGCGGGGGGTACCAAGAGACCCAGTACTTC. This codes for CASSLSGGYQETQYF. This chain joins TRBV5-1 and TRBJ2-5; 9 nucleotides match TRBD2. The germline gives CDR1 SGHRS, CDR2 YFSETQ. The CDR3 covers 15 residues. The V and J ends lost 2 bases and 0 bases, in that order; junction bases with no gene match: 2.

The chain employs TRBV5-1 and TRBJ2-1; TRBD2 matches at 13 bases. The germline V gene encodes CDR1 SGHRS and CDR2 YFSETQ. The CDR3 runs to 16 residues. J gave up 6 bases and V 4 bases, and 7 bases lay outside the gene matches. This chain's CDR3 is CASSATGTSGVNEQFF. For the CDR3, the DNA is TGCGCCAGCAGCGCCACCGGGACTAGCGGGGTCAATGAGCAGTTCTTC.

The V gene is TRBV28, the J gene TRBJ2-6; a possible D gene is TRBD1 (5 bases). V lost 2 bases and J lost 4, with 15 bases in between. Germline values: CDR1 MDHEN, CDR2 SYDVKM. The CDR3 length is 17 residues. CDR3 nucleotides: TGTGCCAGCAGTTTAGGCAGGGCAGTACGAGGGGCCAACGTCCTGACTTTC. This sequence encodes CASSLGRAVRGANVLTF. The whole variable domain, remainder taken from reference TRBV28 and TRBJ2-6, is DVKVTQSSRYLVKRTGEKVFLECVQDMDHENMFWYRQDPGLGLRLIYFSYDVKMKEKGDIPEGYSVSREKKERFSLILESASTNQTSMYLCASSLGRAVRGANVLTFGAGSRLTVL.

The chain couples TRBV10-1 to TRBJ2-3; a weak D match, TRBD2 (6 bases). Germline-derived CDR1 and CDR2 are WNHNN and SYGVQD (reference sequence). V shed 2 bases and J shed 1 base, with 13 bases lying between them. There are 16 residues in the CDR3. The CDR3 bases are TGCGCCAGCAGTGAGGGTCCTTGGGGGGGCACAGATACGCAGTATTTT. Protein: CASSEGPWGGTDTQYF.

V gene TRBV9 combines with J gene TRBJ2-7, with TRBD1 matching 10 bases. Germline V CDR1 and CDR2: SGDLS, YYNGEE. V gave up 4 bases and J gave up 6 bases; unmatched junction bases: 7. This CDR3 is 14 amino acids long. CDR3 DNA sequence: TGTGCCAGCAGCCCCCGGGACAGGGGAAGCGAGCAGTACTTC. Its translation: CASSPRDRGSEQYF.

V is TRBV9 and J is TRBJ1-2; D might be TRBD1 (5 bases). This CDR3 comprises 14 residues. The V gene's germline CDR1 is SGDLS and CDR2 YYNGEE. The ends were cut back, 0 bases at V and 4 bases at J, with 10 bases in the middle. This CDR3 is CASSVVSGPYGYTF. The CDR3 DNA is TGTGCCAGCAGCGTAGTTTCAGGGCCCTATGGCTACACCTTC.